This T cell receptor (beta chain) was profiled in a study of early T cells in non-severe SARS-CoV-2 infection. This clonotype was counted between two and nine times. Each CDR3 protein gets one entry after TCRdb re-called the 5' RACE reads with MiXCR. The table lists just over 60,000 distinct CDR3 sequences, approximately 10% of them singletons. Germline values: CDR1 ENHRY, CDR2 SYGVKD. The germline V and J ends were trimmed by 4 bases and 7 bases, with 8 bases remaining between them. This CDR3 has 12 residues. The sequenced material came from whole blood. The sequence derives from an adult who was a healthcare worker with PCR-confirmed SARS-CoV-2 infection or an uninfected control (not recorded which). This chain joins TRBV10-3 and TRBJ1-5; tentative D call: TRBD1 (5 bases). As DNA, the CDR3 is TGTGCCATCAGTGCGAGGGACCAGCCCCAGCATTTT. This encodes CAISARDQPQHF.